This entry lists 10 T cell receptor beta chains sequenced from one sample in a study of breast tumors, draining lymph nodes, adjacent tissues. TCRdb called the multiplex PCR reads again in MiXCR, with one record for every CDR3 protein. This table holds about 230,000 distinct CDR3 sequences, 32% found once. Breast cancer patients provided tissue from their axillary draining lymph nodes. The sequencing input was axillary lymph node tissue. The receptors shown here come from a female donor with breast cancer. Some clones in this sample may be carry-over from other donors' samples.

This clonotype was picked up many times. The chain carries TRBV12-3 or TRBV12-4 and TRBJ2-7; D is possibly TRBD1 or TRBD2 (6 bases each). CDR3 length equals 13 residues. The V gene lost 8 bases and the J gene lost 5 bases, with 16 bases spanning the gap. CDR3 bases: TGTGCCAGCCGGGCAGGGGTAGCGGACGAGCAGTACTTC. Translated, it gives CASRAGVADEQYF.

Of note for this clonotype: A much larger clone differs from this one at a single base, so this may be a read error. V and J are TRBV5-4 and TRBJ2-1; TRBD2 is a possible D gene (6 bases). Germline V gene lookup returns CDR1 SGHNT and CDR2 YYREEE (reference sequence). This CDR3 has 13 residues. The V and J ends lost 2 bases and 12 bases respectively, with 15 bases between them. The CDR3 reads CASSLHGTHVQFF. CDR3 nucleotides: TGTGCCAGCAGCTTACACGGGACTCATGTGCAGTTCTTC.

This clonotype was recorded at least ten times. The chain employs TRBV11-3 and TRBJ2-1; no firm D call. The V end lost 2 bases, the J end lost 3 bases, and 11 bases lay between the germline ends. The CDR3 totals 15 residues. The germline CDR1 and CDR2 sequences are SGHNT and YENEEA. The CDR3 sequence: CASSLRAQSYNEQFF. CDR3 nucleotide sequence: TGTGCCAGCAGCTTAAGGGCGCAGAGCTACAATGAGCAGTTCTTC.

In DNA form, the CDR3 reads TGCAGCGTCGGGGGGGGGCAAGGAGATACGCAGTATTTT. It codes for CSVGGGQGDTQYF. The chain has TRBV29-1 and TRBJ2-3; 8 bases agree with TRBD2. V dropped 6 bases and J dropped 5; count of bases not matched to a gene: 7. The length of the CDR3 is 13 residues. The V gene's germline CDR1 is SQVTM and CDR2 ANQGSEA.

Ten or more counts support this clonotype. The chain has TRBV12-3 or TRBV12-4 and TRBJ1-4, with D perhaps matching TRBD1 (6 bases). The length of the CDR3 is 15 residues. V was trimmed by 5 bases and J by 8 bases, leaving 18 bases between them. The CDR3 sequence: CASSQQGAGSEKLFF. The CDR3 DNA follows: TGTGCCAGCAGTCAACAGGGAGCGGGGAGCGAAAAACTGTTTTTT.

This clonotype showed up many times. The chain recombines TRBV6-1 with TRBJ2-7, with 8 bases fitting TRBD1. Trimming removed 5 bases from V and 3 bases from J; junction bases left unmatched: 9. Germline-derived CDR1 and CDR2 are MNHNS and SASEGT. The CDR3 runs to 15 residues. The CDR3 DNA sequence: TGTGCCAGCAGTACGACAGGGGATGGGTACTACGAGCAGTACTTC. Protein: CASSTTGDGYYEQYF.

This clonotype has a handful of counts. This may be a read error, as it is one base from a much larger clone. The chain uses TRBV6-6 and TRBJ1-4, with D hard to call. There are 19 residues in the CDR3. The V end was cut by 5 bases, the J end by 0 bases, with 22 bases between. Germline CDR1 MNHNY, CDR2 SVGAGI (reference sequence). DNA for the CDR3: TGTGCCAGCAGTCCGGGAGTATCCGACTTGGGGACAACTAATGAAAAACTGTTTTTT. Its protein is CASSPGVSDLGTTNEKLFF.

The sample holds many counts of this clonotype. In DNA, the CDR3 is TGTGCCAGCAGCGGCGGGACAGGGGGCTCCGGGGAGCTGTTTTTT. Translation: CASSGGTGGSGELFF. The genes are TRBV9 and TRBJ2-2, with TRBD1 matching over 12 bases. The CDR3 is 15 amino acids. The germline V gene has CDR1 SGDLS and CDR2 YYNGEE. V was pared by 3 bases and J by 6 bases, with 3 bases of the junction left unmatched.

This clonotype occurred many times. DNA of the CDR3: TGTGCCACCAGTGACGGCCACACAGTGAGCTCCTACAATGAGCAGTTCTTC. Its translation is CATSDGHTVSSYNEQFF. The chain uses TRBV24-1 and TRBJ2-1, with D unresolved. CDR1 KGHDR and CDR2 SFDVKD come from the germline V gene. This CDR3 comprises 17 residues. Trimming took off 4 bases at V and 0 bases at J, with 15 bases between the two ends.

This clonotype was counted many times. This chain joins TRBV11-3 and TRBJ2-2; 16 bases are shared with TRBD2. CDR3 size: 21 residues. After removal of 2 bases from V and 4 bases from J, the junction contained 13 bases not matched to a gene. Germline V lookup: CDR1 SGHNT, CDR2 YENEEA. The CDR3 here is CASSLWSGGTSGREGTGELFF. DNA for the CDR3: TGTGCCAGCAGCTTATGGTCGGGGGGGACTAGCGGGAGGGAGGGCACCGGGGAGCTGTTTTTT.